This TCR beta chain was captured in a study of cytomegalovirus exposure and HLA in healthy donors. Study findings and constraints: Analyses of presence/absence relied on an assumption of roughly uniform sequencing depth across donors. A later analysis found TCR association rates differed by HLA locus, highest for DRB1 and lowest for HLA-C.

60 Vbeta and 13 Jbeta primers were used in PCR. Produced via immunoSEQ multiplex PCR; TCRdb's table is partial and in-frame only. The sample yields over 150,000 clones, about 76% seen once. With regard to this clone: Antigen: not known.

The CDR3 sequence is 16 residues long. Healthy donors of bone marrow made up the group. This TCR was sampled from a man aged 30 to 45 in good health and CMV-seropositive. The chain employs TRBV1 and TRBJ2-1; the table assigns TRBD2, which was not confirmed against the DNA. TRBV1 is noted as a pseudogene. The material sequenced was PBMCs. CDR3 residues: CTSTPGLAGEKNEQFF. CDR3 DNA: TGCACCAGCACCCCGGGACTAGCGGGAGAGAAGAATGAGCAGTTCTTC.